These T cell receptor beta chains were read from a single sample in a study of T cell repertoires in aging, cancer and after chemotherapy. TCRdb fed the multiplex PCR reads into MiXCR, producing one record per CDR3 protein. The repertoire holds 9,500 or so distinct CDR3 sequences, with approximately 33% as singletons. The source material was blood. Receptors were obtained from a human donor in good health. Each CDR3 is given with its conserved first and last residue.

CDR3aa	v_gene	j_gene
CASSYGYNSPLHF	TRBV6-2/TRBV6-3	TRBJ1-6
CASSPDGISYNEQFF	TRBV7-2	TRBJ2-1
CASSMGQGIVGEKLFF	TRBV19	TRBJ1-4
CATSDSPEGGSYNEQFF	TRBV24-1	TRBJ2-1
CASSSTGGGRYGYTF	TRBV27	TRBJ1-2
CASSLVWEGLRTEAFF	TRBV11-3	TRBJ1-1
CASSIVSGMYEQYF	TRBV19	TRBJ2-7
CASSPSLGGHTEAFF	TRBV18	TRBJ1-1
CASRGTGKETQYF	TRBV6-5	TRBJ2-5
CAWSVGEGDQPQHF	TRBV30	TRBJ1-5
CASSLYTGRNIQYF	TRBV11-3	TRBJ2-4
CASSLAQLTGGSYEQYF	TRBV27	TRBJ2-7
CASRTSTYEQYF	TRBV6-2/TRBV6-3	TRBJ2-7
CASSVQGSGYEQYF	TRBV6-2/TRBV6-3	TRBJ2-7
CASSFGADTIYEQYF	TRBV27	TRBJ2-7
CASSLVGENNNEQFF	TRBV5-1	TRBJ2-1
CASSLGLSGSSYNEQFF	TRBV12-3/TRBV12-4	TRBJ2-1
CASSDIQRQGATEKQPQGYGYTF	TRBV6-4	TRBJ1-2
CASSSQREGDEQFF	TRBV27	TRBJ2-1
CASSFKGNSPLHF	TRBV13	TRBJ1-6
CASSLVNYEQFF	TRBV6-6	TRBJ2-1
CASSYGIISGEQYF	TRBV19	TRBJ2-7
CASSYSFTGEAFF	TRBV6-2/TRBV6-3	TRBJ1-1
CSVEGLGYEQYF	TRBV29-1	TRBJ2-7
CASSTGRDTEAFF	TRBV19	TRBJ1-1
CASSSAGFQPQHF	TRBV11-3	TRBJ1-5
CATSRQITGANVLTF	TRBV15	TRBJ2-6
CASSYSGTTDEQYF	TRBV6-5	TRBJ2-7
CASSLTGTGTEAFF	TRBV12-3/TRBV12-4	TRBJ1-1
CASSMGPWGYTF	TRBV6-5	TRBJ1-2
CASSMGLSQPQHF	TRBV19	TRBJ1-5
CASTLSGGGTDTQYF	TRBV6-1	TRBJ2-3
CASSPQGVGQPQHF	TRBV6-2/TRBV6-3	TRBJ1-5
CASRPGQGRETQYF	TRBV19	TRBJ2-5
CASRNIRTGTPYEQYF	TRBV11-3	TRBJ2-7
CASGSGRANQPQHF	TRBV19	TRBJ1-5
CASSLAGRDTGELFF	TRBV5-4	TRBJ2-2
CASSSYGTGSYGYTF	TRBV12-3/TRBV12-4	TRBJ1-2
CASSPQGAYEQYF	TRBV18	TRBJ2-7
CATSDLSGDPETQYF	TRBV24-1	TRBJ2-5
CASSLREGGTGELFF	TRBV11-3	TRBJ2-2
CASSPSTGDTGELFF	TRBV5-6	TRBJ2-2
CASSDRGRVNTEAFF	TRBV19	TRBJ1-1
CASRLQGDPYGYTF	TRBV30	TRBJ1-2
CASSLWDYQETQYF	TRBV5-4	TRBJ2-5
CATLTPWGAGTEAFF	TRBV6-1	TRBJ1-1
CASREPSGSSINEQFF	TRBV19	TRBJ2-1
CASSLQGYSYEQYF	TRBV11-3	TRBJ2-7
CASDWALNTEAFF	TRBV6-6	TRBJ1-1